A selection of T cell receptor beta chains follows, all from one sample in a study of T-cell reconstitution after alpha-beta-depleted transplantation in children. TCRdb re-called the PCR reads through MiXCR, storing one row per CDR3 protein. The sample contains about 590,000 distinct CDR3 sequences, roughly 13% of which appear only once. Sequencing used PBMCs, mostly from graft donor cells, obtained 360 days after TCRalphabeta/CD19-depleted stem cell transplant. These TCRs come from a male patient younger than 18 who had a stem cell transplant for acute myeloid leukemia, so the T cells may come from the graft donor. Both conserved end residues are part of each CDR3.

length	V	J	CDR3
15	TRBV7-9	TRBJ2-7	CASSWGGTATYEQYF
15	TRBV12-3/TRBV12-4	TRBJ2-5	CASSFTASVPETQYF
13	TRBV18	TRBJ2-5	CASSPRNQETQYF
16	TRBV7-2	TRBJ2-7	CASSFRLAGGGYEQYF
14	TRBV6-1	TRBJ1-2	CASRRGTGTYGYTF
14	TRBV27	TRBJ2-7	CASSFIGRNYEQYF
15	TRBV28	TRBJ1-6	CASSPGTGENSPLHF
15	TRBV12-3/TRBV12-4	TRBJ2-1	CASSFLASGSWEQFF
14	TRBV7-2	TRBJ1-2	CASSLLQASLGYTF
16	TRBV7-8	TRBJ1-5	CASSLKLGAGNQPQHF
15	TRBV18	TRBJ2-7	CASSPSLVTRDEQYF
16	TRBV7-9	TRBJ2-1	CASSPRLAELWDEQFF
17	TRBV10-3	TRBJ2-6	CATSKSRGRFGANVLTF
10	TRBV29-1	TRBJ2-1	CSVGAAEQFF
17	TRBV5-1	TRBJ2-2	CASSLARLDTNTGELFF
15	TRBV5-5	TRBJ2-3	CASSSSTGITDTQYF
14	TRBV7-2	TRBJ2-5	CASIFSGRAKTQYF